Presented here are 31 T cell receptor beta chains from one specimen sequenced in a study of post-analysis software for immune sequencing data. Study observations and caveats: Relative to controls, patients had 4 or 5 TRBV segments at higher frequency, with TRBV5-6, TRBV5-1 and TRBV20-1 among these.

Prepared TCR beta cDNA libraries contained unique molecular identifiers. TCRdb ran MiXCR on the PCR reads and lists one entry per CDR3 protein. Counted here are 250,000 to 300,000 distinct CDR3 sequences, 36% occurring once; the ten biggest clones make up roughly 4.8%. Antigens of these TCRs are unknown. Sequencing used blood. All receptors derive from a girl under 18 with multiple sclerosis.

The V and J genes are TRBV29-1 and TRBJ2-5; D not certain. CDR3 length: 12 residues. The germline V and J ends were trimmed by 4 bases and 11 bases, with 17 bases remaining between them. Per germline, CDR1 SQVTM and CDR2 ANQGSEA. CDR3 loop: CSVVYPPNEQYF. The CDR3 DNA is TGCAGCGTTGTATACCCTCCAAATGAGCAGTACTTC. The complete variable domain, with remaining parts taken from reference TRBV29-1 and TRBJ2-5, reads SAVISQKPSRDICQRGTSLTIQCQVDSQVTMMFWYRQQPGQSLTLIATANQGSEATYESGFVIDKFPISRPNLTFSTLTVSNMSPEDSSIYLCSVVYPPNEQYFGPGTRLLVL.

The chain has TRBV7-8 and TRBJ2-3; possibly TRBD2 for D (6 bases). CDR1 SGHVS and CDR2 FQNEAQ come from the germline V gene. The V end was cut by 4 bases, the J end by 6 bases, with 14 bases between. The CDR3 is 14 residues long. In DNA, the CDR3 is TGTGCCAGCAGCTCCCGGGACTCCCGCGATACGCAGTATTTT. Amino acids: CASSSRDSRDTQYF.

This clonotype was detected many times. The V call is TRBV9, the J call TRBJ2-5; D is tentatively TRBD1 or TRBD2 (7 bases each). Germline loops: CDR1 SGDLS, CDR2 YYNGEE. V lost 0 bases to trimming and J lost 4 bases, with 13 bases between them. This CDR3 region has 15 residues. The CDR3 DNA is TGTGCCAGCAGCGTAGCAGGGGGGGTCCTAGAGACCCAGTACTTC. It encodes CASSVAGGVLETQYF. Variable domain in full (rest from reference TRBV9 and TRBJ2-5): DSGVTQTPKHLITATGQRVTLRCSPRSGDLSVYWYQQSLDQGLQFLIQYYNGEERAKGNILERFSAQQFPDLHSELNLSSLELGDSALYFCASSVAGGVLETQYFGPGTRLLVL.

This sequence joins TRBV20-1 and TRBJ1-6, with 7 bases aligning to TRBD1. CDR1 DFQATT and CDR2 SNEGSKA come from the germline V gene (reference sequence). V was pared by 6 bases and J by 1 base, with 12 bases of the junction left unmatched. The CDR3 sequence is 17 residues long. The CDR3 is CSAGTVSRGSYNSPLHF. The CDR3, as DNA: TGCAGTGCAGGGACAGTTTCCAGAGGGTCCTATAATTCACCCCTCCACTTT.

The CDR3 nucleotides are TGTGCCAGCAGAGAATACAATGAGCAGTTCTTC. Protein sequence: CASREYNEQFF. This rearrangement joins TRBV2 to TRBJ2-1, with D unclear. This CDR3 is 11 amino acids long. V dropped 6 bases and J dropped 4 bases, with 4 bases sitting between them. The germline V gene encodes CDR1 SNHLY and CDR2 FYNNEI.

This clonotype was recorded at least ten times. This chain links TRBV12-3 or TRBV12-4 with TRBJ1-2; TRBD1 might be the D (6 bases). The CDR3 is 15 amino acids. The V end lost 6 bases, the J end lost 4 bases, and 18 bases lay between the germline ends. CDR3 nucleotides: TGTGCCAGCAGCCCCTCGGGGGCGCGGAGCTATGGCTACACCTTC. It codes for CASSPSGARSYGYTF.

As regards this clonotype: Possible read error: a much larger clone is one base away. J is TRBJ2-4 and V is TRBV20-1; D is ambiguous. V gave up 3 bases and J gave up 0 bases, with 6 bases separating them. CDR3 length equals 13 residues. Per the germline V gene, CDR1 is DFQATT and CDR2 is SNEGSKA (reference sequence). CDR3 bases: TGCAGTGCTAGGGCAGTAGCCAAAAACATTCAGTACTTC. Protein product: CSARAVAKNIQYF.

The sample holds one count of this clonotype. A read error is possible here, since a much larger clone lies one base away. The chain uses TRBV5-1 and TRBJ1-6, with D possibly being TRBD1 (6 bases). The CDR3 covers 16 residues. Germline CDR1 reads SGHRS; CDR2 reads YFSETQ. The CDR3 is CASSMTGGRGRSPRHF. The CDR3 DNA sequence: TGCGCCAGCAGTATGACGGGGGGGCGCGGACGTTCACCCCGCCACTTT.

This clonotype was seen many times. V gene TRBV9 combines with J gene TRBJ1-2; TRBD1 might be the D (5 bases). Germline loops: CDR1 SGDLS, CDR2 YYNGEE. The CDR3 length is 14 residues. Trimming took 2 bases from V and 4 from J, leaving 12 bases between them. This chain's CDR3 is CASSVGAGSYGYTF. Here the CDR3 DNA reads TGTGCCAGCAGCGTCGGGGCAGGCTCCTATGGCTACACCTTC. The variable domain in full, completed from reference TRBV9 and TRBJ1-2, reads DSGVTQTPKHLITATGQRVTLRCSPRSGDLSVYWYQQSLDQGLQFLIQYYNGEERAKGNILERFSAQQFPDLHSELNLSSLELGDSALYFCASSVGAGSYGYTFGSGTRLTVV.

Note on this clonotype: A read error may account for a junction end that differs from germline. The genes are TRBV7-9 and TRBJ2-1; the D gene is possibly TRBD1 (6 bases). The length of the CDR3 is 12 residues. Per germline, CDR1 SEHNR and CDR2 FQNEAQ (reference sequence). CDR3 loop: CTSSWGQVEQFF. CDR3 sequence (DNA): TGTACCAGCAGCTGGGGACAAGTTGAGCAGTTCTTC.

J is TRBJ2-5 and V is TRBV10-3; D is perhaps TRBD2 (5 bases). Looked up from germline, CDR1 is ENHRY and CDR2 is SYGVKD. Trimming cost V 3 bases and J 11 bases, with 13 bases left between them. The CDR3 covers 12 residues. The chain's CDR3 is CAISDMPWEQYF. CDR3 nucleotides: TGTGCCATCAGTGATATGCCCTGGGAGCAGTACTTC.

A few counts support this clonotype. J is TRBJ2-5 and V is TRBV7-2; no firm D call. CDR3 length: 14 amino acids. Trimming stripped 1 base from V and 7 bases from J, with 13 bases between. Looked up from germline, CDR1 is SGHTA and CDR2 is FQGNSA. The CDR3, as DNA: TGTGCCAGCAGCTTAGAACTACTCGCTGGGACCCAGTACTTC. This codes for CASSLELLAGTQYF.

This clonotype showed up just a few times. The genes are TRBV20-1 and TRBJ2-1; possibly TRBD1 for D (6 bases). The CDR3 contains 16 residues. From germline, CDR1 is DFQATT and CDR2 SNEGSKA (reference sequence). V was clipped by 0 bases and J by 3 bases, with 15 bases between them. As DNA, the CDR3 is TGCAGTGCTAGAGATCCCCAGGGGATCAGCTACAATGAGCAGTTCTTC. Translated, it gives CSARDPQGISYNEQFF.

This clonotype has a count of ten or more. The V gene is TRBV4-1, the J gene TRBJ2-7; 8 bases match TRBD1. The junction had 4 bases not matched to a gene; V was cut back by 3 bases and J by 6 bases. CDR1 is MGHRA, CDR2 YSYEKL, per germline. The CDR3 is 13 residues long. CDR3 in amino acids: CASSQETGGEQYF. In nucleotides, the CDR3 is TGCGCCAGCAGCCAGGAAACAGGGGGCGAGCAGTACTTC.

The chain is built from TRBV29-1 and TRBJ1-2; D remains ambiguous. Germline loops: CDR1 SQVTM, CDR2 ANQGSEA. The CDR3 length is 11 residues. V shed 3 bases and J shed 5 bases, with 7 bases lying between them. CDR3 region: CSVDIGYGYTF. In DNA, the CDR3 is TGCAGCGTTGACATTGGGTATGGCTACACCTTC.

This clonotype is a singleton in its sample. The chain is built from TRBV10-3 and TRBJ2-7; 7 nucleotides align to TRBD1. The V gene end was trimmed by 6 bases and the J gene end by 3 bases; junction bases not matched to a gene: 2. CDR1 is ENHRY, CDR2 SYGVKD, per germline. This CDR3 is 12 amino acids long. CDR3 DNA sequence: TGTGCCATCAGGGACAGGTTCTACGAGCAGTACTTC. It specifies CAIRDRFYEQYF.

This clonotype was seen repeatedly, ten times or more. The chain joins TRBV19 to TRBJ1-2, with D tentatively TRBD1 (6 bases). V dropped 6 bases and J dropped 3 bases, with 17 bases sitting between them. The CDR3 extends over 15 amino acids. Looked up from germline, CDR1 is LNHDA and CDR2 is SQIVND (reference sequence). The CDR3 here is CASSSGQGFYYGYTF. DNA for the CDR3: TGTGCCAGTAGCTCCGGCCAGGGGTTCTACTATGGCTACACCTTC. Supplemented by reference TRBV19 and TRBJ1-2, the full variable domain reads DGGITQSPKYLFRKEGQNVTLSCEQNLNHDAMYWYRQDPGQGLRLIYYSQIVNDFQKGDIAEGYSVSREKKESFPLTVTSAQKNPTAFYLCASSSGQGFYYGYTFGSGTRLTVV.

At least ten counts were recorded for this clonotype. This chain joins TRBV28 and TRBJ2-5, with 7 bases aligning to TRBD2. Germline V gives CDR1 MDHEN, CDR2 SYDVKM. V trimming: 6 bases; J trimming: 9 bases; junction bases outside the gene matches: 13. The CDR3 covers 14 residues. CDR3 sequence: CASSPRAGHRAQYF. The CDR3 DNA follows: TGTGCCAGCAGCCCCCGAGCGGGGCATCGGGCCCAGTACTTC.

Of note for this clonotype: One end of the junction does not line up with germline, which may come from a read error. The J gene is TRBJ1-6, the V gene TRBV20-1; TRBD1 is a possible D gene (6 bases). Germline assignment: CDR1 DFQATT and CDR2 SNEGSKA (reference sequence). The CDR3 totals 17 residues. The CDR3 nucleotides are TGCAGTGCTTCGCGCGGTGGGGGCGGCACTTTTCATTCACCCCGCCACTTT. The encoded protein is CSASRGGGGTFHSPRHF.

This clonotype was seen more than once but under ten times. The J gene is TRBJ1-1, the V gene TRBV5-6, with D uncertain. The V and J ends lost 1 base and 1 base respectively, with 8 bases between them. The germline CDR1 and CDR2 sequences are SGHDT and YYEEEE. This CDR3 is built from 14 residues. CDR3 sequence reads: CASSLLGRNTEAFF. The CDR3 bases are TGTGCCAGCAGCTTGCTTGGGAGGAACACTGAAGCTTTCTTT. The whole variable domain, remainder taken from reference TRBV5-6 and TRBJ1-1, is DAGVTQSPTHLIKTRGQQVTLRCSPKSGHDTVSWYQQALGQGPQFIFQYYEEEERQRGNFPDRFSGHQFPNYSSELNVNALLLGDSALYLCASSLLGRNTEAFFGQGTRLTVV.

This clonotype has only a few counts. V is TRBV30 and J is TRBJ1-1; 8 nucleotides align to TRBD1. Trimming at V came to 3 bases and at J to 8 bases, leaving 8 bases not matched to a gene. The CDR3 runs to 13 residues. Germline-derived CDR1 and CDR2 are GTSNPN and SVGIG (reference sequence). For the CDR3, the DNA is TGTGCCTGGAGCGCGACAGGGGTGGGGGAAGCTTTCTTT. Translating gives CAWSATGVGEAFF.

The sample holds many counts of this clonotype. The CDR3 DNA sequence: TGTGCCATCGGACTAAAACCTGGGGCCAACGTCCTGACTTTC. This gives the protein CAIGLKPGANVLTF. J is TRBJ2-6 and V is TRBV10-3, with a weak D call TRBD2 (6 bases). The V end was cut by 8 bases, the J end by 2 bases, with 10 bases between. The germline gives CDR1 ENHRY, CDR2 SYGVKD. This CDR3 comprises 14 residues.

This clonotype was seen more than once but under ten times. The rearrangement joins TRBV15 to TRBJ1-2, with TRBD1 matching over 9 bases. Germline-derived CDR1 and CDR2 are LNHNV and YYDKDF (reference sequence). The J segment lost 2 bases and the V segment lost 5 bases, leaving 6 bases of the junction unmatched. CDR3 size: 15 residues. CDR3 coding DNA: TGTGCCACCAGCGCCCCCGGGACAGGGAACTATGGCTACACCTTC. Encoded protein: CATSAPGTGNYGYTF.

The CDR3 sequence: CSAAGPGELFF. The CDR3 region has the DNA TGCAGTGCCGCAGGGCCCGGGGAGCTGTTTTTT. The V and J genes are TRBV20-1 and TRBJ2-2; a possible D gene is TRBD1 (5 bases). Looked up from germline, CDR1 is DFQATT and CDR2 is SNEGSKA (reference sequence). The CDR3 is made up of 11 amino acids. Trimming took 6 bases from V and 6 from J, leaving 8 bases between them.

This rearrangement joins TRBV28 to TRBJ2-2; 9 bases agree with TRBD1. Trimming cost V 10 bases and J 3 bases; bases outside gene matches: 12. From germline, CDR1 is MDHEN and CDR2 SYDVKM. This CDR3 is 16 amino acids long. CDR3 region: CATQVGTGFYTGELFF. The CDR3 nucleotides read TGTGCCACCCAGGTCGGGACAGGGTTTTACACCGGGGAGCTGTTTTTT.

The chain uses TRBV2 and TRBJ2-7, with TRBD2 identical over 12 bases. The CDR3 is made up of 19 amino acids. With V trimmed by 5 bases and J by 2 bases, 16 bases remained unmatched. Looked up from germline, CDR1 is SNHLY and CDR2 is FYNNEI. The CDR3 DNA reads as TGTGCCAGCAGTCGATTAAATCCCCCAGGACTAGCGGGAACCTACGAGCAGTACTTC. This sequence encodes CASSRLNPPGLAGTYEQYF.

A note on this clonotype: It may be a read error: a sequence one base away is much more abundant. The chain joins TRBV27 to TRBJ2-1, with TRBD2 as a possible D gene (5 bases). The J call may not be correct, given that the DNA end is closer to TRBJ2-7. From germline, CDR1 is MNHEY and CDR2 SMNVEV (reference sequence). CDR3 length equals 14 residues. The CDR3: CASSLPSSYNEQYF. CDR3 sequence (DNA): TGTGCCAGCAGTTTACCTAGCTCCTACAATGAGCAGTACTTC.

This clonotype was detected ten times or more. This chain joins TRBV15 and TRBJ2-5; the D call may be TRBD1 or TRBD2 (5 bases each). Germline assignment: CDR1 LNHNV and CDR2 YYDKDF (reference sequence). The CDR3 is 13 residues long. Trimming left V 1 base short and J 3 bases short, with 6 bases between. The CDR3 bases are TGTGCCACCAGCAGAGGAGGGGAAGAGACCCAGTACTTC. Its protein is CATSRGGEETQYF.

This clonotype was seen many times. The V and J genes are TRBV15 and TRBJ2-3; 13 bases are shared with TRBD2. This CDR3 is 15 amino acids long. V lost 5 bases to trimming and J lost 3 bases; unmatched junction nucleotides: 2. Germline V lookup: CDR1 LNHNV, CDR2 YYDKDF (reference sequence). The CDR3 spells CATSPGLAGTDTQYF. DNA of the CDR3: TGTGCCACCAGCCCGGGACTAGCGGGAACAGATACGCAGTATTTT.

Worth noting for this clonotype: With a much larger clone just one base away, this may be a read error. V usage is TRBV5-5 and J usage is TRBJ1-2; D might be TRBD1 (5 bases). The germline V gene has CDR1 SGHKS and CDR2 YYEKEE (reference sequence). The CDR3 has 15 residues. CDR3 region: CASSLGTVGTYGYIF. For the CDR3, the DNA is TGTGCCAGCAGCCTGGGGACGGTTGGGACCTATGGCTACATCTTC.

Only a few counts were recorded for this clonotype. The chain uses TRBV11-2 and TRBJ1-1, with D possibly being TRBD1 (5 bases). V gave up 5 bases and J gave up 11 bases, with 21 bases separating them. From germline, CDR1 is SGHAT and CDR2 FQNNGV. The CDR3 sequence is 14 residues long. CDR3 in amino acids: CASSQYAGPYAAFF. The CDR3 DNA reads TGTGCCAGCAGCCAATATGCGGGACCTTACGCGGCTTTCTTT.